The T cell receptor (beta chain) under discussion was sequenced for a study of CD8 T cells in ankylosing spondylitis. TCRdb reprocessed the 5' RACE reads via MiXCR and lists one record per CDR3 protein. This repertoire shows about 240,000 distinct CDR3 sequences, 8.6% found once; its top ten account for almost 7%. This clonotype came up a few times. V gave up 0 bases and J gave up 5 bases, with 11 bases separating them. The CDR3 extends over 15 amino acids. Germline V CDR1 and CDR2: KGHSH, LQKENI. The chain employs TRBV18 and TRBJ2-1; either TRBD1 or TRBD2 may supply D (5 bases each). This TCR was recovered from a male donor with ankylosing spondylitis or in good health (not recorded which). What was sequenced was blood, either unsorted or a sorted T cell fraction (not recorded which). CDR3 in DNA: TGTGCCAGCTCACCACCAAGCCAGGGACACAATGAGCAGTTCTTC. Its protein is CASSPPSQGHNEQFF.